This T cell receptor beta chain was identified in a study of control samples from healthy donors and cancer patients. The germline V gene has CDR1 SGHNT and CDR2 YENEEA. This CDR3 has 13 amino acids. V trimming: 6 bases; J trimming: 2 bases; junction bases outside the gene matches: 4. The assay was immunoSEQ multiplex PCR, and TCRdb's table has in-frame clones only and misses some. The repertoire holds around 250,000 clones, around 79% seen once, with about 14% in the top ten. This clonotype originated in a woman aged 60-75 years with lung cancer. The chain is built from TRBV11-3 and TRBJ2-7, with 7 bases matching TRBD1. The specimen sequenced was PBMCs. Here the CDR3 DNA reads TGTGCCAGCAGTTTGGGACAGCCCTACGAGCAGTACTTC. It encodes CASSLGQPYEQYF.